This record concerns one TCR beta chain sequence. The data stem from a study of blood T cell repertoires in COVID-19. Here immunoSEQ multiplex PCR was the method, and the copy in TCRdb shows in-frame clones only, minus some. The table has 200,000 to 300,000 clones, approximately 86% seen once; the top ten hold under 2%. Germline V CDR1 and CDR2: SNHLY, FYNNEI. Deletions cut 5 bases from V and 1 base from J, with 14 bases between. The length of the CDR3 is 15 residues. What was sequenced was peripheral blood. The TCR was taken from a man aged 25-40 years with active or convalescent COVID-19. The chain joins TRBV2 to TRBJ1-1; TRBD1 might be the D (5 bases). CDR3 in amino acids: CASSYIQGENTEAFF. The CDR3 nucleotides are TGTGCCAGCAGTTATATTCAGGGCGAGAACACTGAAGCTTTCTTT.